The T cell receptor beta chain under discussion was sequenced for a study of blood T cell repertoires in COVID-19. Per the original data handling: Counts of nucleated cells, estimated from reference gene primer amplification, were obtained. Generated by immunoSEQ multiplex PCR, the TCRdb table keeps only in-frame clones and is missing some. From that table come the V and J calls and clone size; the DNA was used to work out D and trimming. The sample contains approximately 100,000 clones, 86% of which appear only once. CDR3 length: 15 residues. Germline CDR1 and CDR2: MNHNY and SVGAGI (reference sequence). Trimming cost V 4 bases and J 3 bases, with 13 bases left between them.

This TCR was recovered from a human donor in a cohort sampled during active COVID-19. Sequencing used peripheral blood. The V call is TRBV6-6, the J call TRBJ1-5; D remains ambiguous. CDR3 DNA sequence: TGTGCCAGCAGTTCCGCCAGACGACTCAATCAGCCCCAGCATTTT. Residues: CASSSARRLNQPQHF.